The rows below give T cell receptor beta chains drawn from one sample of a study of regulatory T cells in long-lasting Graves disease. TCRdb ran MiXCR on the multiplex PCR reads and lists one entry per CDR3 protein. Here the sample spans a few hundred thousand distinct CDR3 sequences, roughly 18% being singletons. The material was peripheral blood mononuclear cells (PBMCs), obtained at new diagnosis, from a patient treated with antithyroid drugs. The source is a female donor with Graves disease. CDR3s leave out the opening cysteine and the closing phenylalanine or tryptophan. D genes are given only for firm matches. Size tells how often a clone was seen (once, few, many) or the class of an expanded clone, and some rows leave it out.

V,size,D,CDR3
TRBV9,NA,NA,ASKGSNTEAF
TRBV9,few,NA,ASSVDPGANEKLF
TRBV7-8,many,NA,ASSREGQQQH
TRBV9,NA,TRBD1,ASSVRTGGGEQF
TRBV14,few,NA,ASSFRGLRTGANVLT
TRBV18,NA,TRBD2,ASSPGGGRLSNEQY
TRBV20-1,many,TRBD1,SALTGGYSNQPQH
TRBV11-2,many,TRBD2,ASSKLAGARAETQY
TRBV24-1,NA,NA,ATSEPGHLGTQY
TRBV13,many,NA,ASSRGGNSNQPQH
TRBV15,many,TRBD1,ATKDRPSYEQY
TRBV6-1,many,NA,ASQKGDLRNTEAF
TRBV3-1,many,NA,ASSQRTAGYT
TRBV4-2,many,TRBD2,ASSQDGLAGVDTQY
TRBV20-1,many,NA,SASQDSGNTIY
TRBV6-1,many,TRBD2,ASSPGTSVYNEQF
TRBV10-1,many,NA,ASSEEFTHTQY
TRBV11-2,NA,NA,ASSPRMSSYNEQF
TRBV10-2,many,NA,ASSGERRTDTQY
TRBV3-1,NA,TRBD1,ASSSTDRDTIY
TRBV27,many,NA,ASSFGGWGGTDTQY
TRBV11-2,NA,NA,ASSRREDVYNEQF
TRBV6-2/TRBV6-3,many,NA,ASDRPKSSGNTIY
TRBV12-3/TRBV12-4,many,TRBD2,ASSLGGAGVSEQY
TRBV6-1,NA,TRBD2,ASSPSGLAGAGAGRGTGELF
TRBV9,NA,TRBD2,ASSVEGTSGRTLYEQY
TRBV5-1,many,TRBD2,ASSAAGGLETQY
TRBV24-1,many,TRBD2,ATSNPTSSSTDTQY
TRBV6-2/TRBV6-3,many,NA,ASSYKVFGGRVGEQY
TRBV6-1,NA,TRBD1,ASNKDRGSEKLF
TRBV27,many,TRBD2,ASSRLAGFRRETQY
TRBV7-3,many,TRBD1,ASSSTGAGTEAF
TRBV28,many,NA,ASSLRPLNQPQH
TRBV19,many,TRBD1,ASSPARGQGTDTQY
TRBV29-1,many,NA,SVELRGVEQF
TRBV20-1,many,TRBD2,SARAPSGRDWNTGELF
TRBV20-1,many,TRBD2,SARDGTSGKETQY
TRBV29-1,NA,TRBD1,SLSAGGAGARTEAF
TRBV19,many,NA,ASSIAGGRNQPQH
TRBV20-1,many,TRBD1,SARDGLIRTGTYEQY
TRBV28,many,NA,ASSQGPSIFGNQPQH
TRBV3-1,NA,TRBD1,ASSHRTGVGEKLF